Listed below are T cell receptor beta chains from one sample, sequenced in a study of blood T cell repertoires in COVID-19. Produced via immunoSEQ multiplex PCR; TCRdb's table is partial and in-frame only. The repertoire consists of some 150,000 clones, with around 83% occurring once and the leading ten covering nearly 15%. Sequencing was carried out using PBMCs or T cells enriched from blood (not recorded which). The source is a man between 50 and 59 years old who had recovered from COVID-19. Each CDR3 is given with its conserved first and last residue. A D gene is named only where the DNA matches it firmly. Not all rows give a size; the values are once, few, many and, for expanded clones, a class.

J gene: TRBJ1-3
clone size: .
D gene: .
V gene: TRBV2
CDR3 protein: CASTSSGGEGNTIYF
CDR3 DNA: TGTGCCAGCACGTCCTCTGGGGGCGAGGGAAACACCATATATTTT

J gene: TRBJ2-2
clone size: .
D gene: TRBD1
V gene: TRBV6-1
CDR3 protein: CASSEQQGNGELFF
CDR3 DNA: TGTGCCAGCAGTGAACAACAGGGGAACGGGGAGCTGTTTTTT

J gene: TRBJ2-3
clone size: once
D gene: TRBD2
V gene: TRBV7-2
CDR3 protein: CASSRVAGGALGTQYF
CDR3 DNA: TGTGCCAGCAGCAGGGTAGCGGGGGGGGCACTGGGTACGCAGTATTTT

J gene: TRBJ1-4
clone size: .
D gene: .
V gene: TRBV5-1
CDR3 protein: CASSLRQGREKLFF
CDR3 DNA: TGCGCCAGCAGCTTGCGTCAGGGCAGGGAAAAACTGTTTTTT

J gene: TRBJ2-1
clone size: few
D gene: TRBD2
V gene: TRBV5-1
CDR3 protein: CASSFPTSGGEQFF
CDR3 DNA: TGCGCCAGCAGCTTTCCGACTAGCGGGGGGGAGCAGTTCTTC

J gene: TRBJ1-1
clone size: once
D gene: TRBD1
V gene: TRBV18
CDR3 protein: CASSWGQSTEAFF
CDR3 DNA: TGTGCCAGCTCATGGGGACAGAGCACTGAAGCTTTCTTT

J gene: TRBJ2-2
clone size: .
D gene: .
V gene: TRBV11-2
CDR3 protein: CASSLAPGVGTGELFF
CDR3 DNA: TGTGCCAGCAGCTTAGCGCCAGGGGTAGGCACCGGGGAGCTGTTTTTT

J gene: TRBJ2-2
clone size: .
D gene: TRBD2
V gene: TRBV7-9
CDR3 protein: CASSPRGGPRTGELFF
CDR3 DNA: TGTGCCAGCAGCCCCCGGGGGGGGCCTCGCACCGGGGAGCTGTTTTTT

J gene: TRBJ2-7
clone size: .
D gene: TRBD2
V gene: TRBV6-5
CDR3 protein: CASSYSSGGSYEQYF
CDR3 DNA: TGTGCCAGCAGTTACTCAAGCGGGGGCTCCTACGAGCAGTACTTC

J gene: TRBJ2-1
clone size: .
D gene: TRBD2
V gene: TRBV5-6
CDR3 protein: CASRKESGMGEQFF
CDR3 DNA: TGTGCCAGCAGAAAGGAGAGCGGGATGGGGGAGCAGTTCTTC

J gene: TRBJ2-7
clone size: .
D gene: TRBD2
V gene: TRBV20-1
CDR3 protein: CSARKGLAEDF
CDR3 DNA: TGCAGTGCTAGAAAGGGACTAGCGGAGGACTTC

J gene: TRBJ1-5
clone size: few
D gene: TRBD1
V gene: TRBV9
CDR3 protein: CASSVGTGGGQPQHF
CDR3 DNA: TGTGCCAGCAGCGTCGGGACAGGGGGCGGTCAGCCCCAGCATTTT

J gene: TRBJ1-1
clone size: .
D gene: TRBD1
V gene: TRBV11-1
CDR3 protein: CASSLAPDRGNTEAFF
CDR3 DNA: TGTGCCAGCAGCTTAGCTCCGGACAGGGGTAACACTGAAGCTTTCTTT

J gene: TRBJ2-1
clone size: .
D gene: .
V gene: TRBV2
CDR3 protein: CASNDGKAHLSYNEQFF
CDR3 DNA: TGTGCCAGCAACGACGGGAAGGCCCACCTCTCCTACAATGAGCAGTTCTTC

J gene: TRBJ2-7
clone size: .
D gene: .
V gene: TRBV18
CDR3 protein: CASSPPSVILGEQYF
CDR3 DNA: TGTGCCAGCTCACCACCGTCAGTAATTCTTGGCGAGCAGTACTTC

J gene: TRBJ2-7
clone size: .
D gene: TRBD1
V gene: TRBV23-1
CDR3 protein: CASSLPPRDRGYEQYF
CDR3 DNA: TGCGCCAGCAGTCTCCCGCCCCGGGACAGGGGTTACGAGCAGTACTTC

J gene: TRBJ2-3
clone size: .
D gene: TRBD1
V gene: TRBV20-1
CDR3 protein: CSASLALLRTGTDTQYF
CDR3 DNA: TGCAGTGCTAGTCTCGCACTACTCCGGACAGGAACAGATACGCAGTATTTT